The next 18 T cell receptor beta chains were all read from a single sample in a study of Graves' ophthalmopathy and Graves' hyperthyroidism. TCR beta CDR3 regions were amplified from RNA transcripts. RT-PCR in the first round used HTBI primers; a second-round multiplex PCR followed. TCRdb fed the multiplex PCR reads into MiXCR, producing one record per CDR3 protein. The sample shows over 650,000 distinct CDR3 sequences, more than 40% of them seen only once. Sequenced sample: peripheral blood. All receptors come from an adult man with Graves' ophthalmopathy.

The chain is built from TRBV10-3 and TRBJ1-2; 8 nucleotides align to TRBD1. The J segment lost 4 bases and the V segment lost 10 bases, leaving 11 bases of the junction unmatched. The CDR3 consists of 14 residues. In germline, CDR1 is ENHRY, CDR2 SYGVKD. CDR3 sequence (DNA): TGTGCCAGCGGGGACAGGATTCTAGGCTATGGCTACACCTTC. Amino acids: CASGDRILGYGYTF.

The rearrangement uses TRBV24-1 and TRBJ2-3; D remains ambiguous. Trimming pared 1 base from V and 4 bases from J, leaving 8 bases between. The CDR3 covers 14 residues. Germline assignment: CDR1 KGHDR and CDR2 SFDVKD. As DNA, the CDR3 is TGTGCCACCAGTGATTTTCTCAGTTCAGATACGCAGTATTTT. Residues: CATSDFLSSDTQYF.

To note about this clonotype: An end of the junction does not agree with germline; a read error may underlie this. The chain links TRBV20-1 to TRBJ2-2; D possibly corresponds to TRBD2 (6 bases). This CDR3 has 15 residues. Looked up from germline, CDR1 is DFQATT and CDR2 is SNEGSKA (reference sequence). CDR3 DNA: TGCAGTGCTAGAGATGTGAGGGTGGACACCGGGGGGCTGTTTTTT. Residues: CSARDVRVDTGGLFF.

This clonotype occurred many times. The chain links TRBV10-3 to TRBJ2-5; possible D gene TRBD2, 7 bases. There are 13 residues in the CDR3. Looked up from germline, CDR1 is ENHRY and CDR2 is SYGVKD. V lost 2 bases to trimming and J lost 5 bases, with 9 bases between them. The CDR3 region is CAISEGGAETQYF. The CDR3, as DNA: TGTGCCATCAGTGAGGGGGGGGCTGAGACCCAGTACTTC.

Turning to this clonotype: A read error is possible here, since a much larger clone lies one base away. DNA of the CDR3: TGTGCCAGTTCAGGGTGTGGGCAAGAGACCCAGTACTTC. Translated: CASSGCGQETQYF. The J gene is TRBJ2-5, the V gene TRBV7-9; D perhaps matches TRBD1 (5 bases). The germline CDR1 and CDR2 sequences are SEHNR and FQNEAQ (reference sequence). V was cut by 9 bases and J by 2 bases, with 13 bases left in between. CDR3 length: 13 amino acids.

This clonotype was seen repeatedly, ten times or more. The chain uses TRBV9 and TRBJ1-3; no definite D call. The CDR3 is 15 amino acids. Germline CDR1 is SGDLS and CDR2 is YYNGEE. The germline V and J ends were trimmed by 0 bases and 0 bases, with 7 bases remaining between them. The CDR3: CASSVGAASGNTIYF. As DNA, the CDR3 is TGTGCCAGCAGCGTAGGGGCAGCCTCTGGAAACACCATATATTTT.

As to this clonotype: This sequence may be a read error, since a much larger clone differs from it by one base. The CDR3 reads CASSFYLSYGQYF. For the CDR3, the DNA is TGTGCCAGCAGTTTCTACCTCTCCTACGGGCAGTACTTC. This chain joins TRBV12-3 or TRBV12-4 and TRBJ2-7; D ambiguous. This CDR3 has 13 amino acids.

Ten or more counts support this clonotype. V and J are TRBV25-1 and TRBJ2-7; 8 bases line up with TRBD1. Germline CDR1 is MGHDK and CDR2 is SYGVNS. V gave up 4 bases and J gave up 1 base; unmatched junction bases: 0. The CDR3 spans 13 residues. CDR3: CASSGQGSYEQYF. The CDR3, as DNA: TGTGCCAGCAGTGGACAGGGGTCCTACGAGCAGTACTTC.

This chain joins TRBV7-2 and TRBJ1-5, with a tentative D call TRBD1 (6 bases). Trimming cost V 5 bases and J 11 bases, with 16 bases left between them. The V gene's germline CDR1 is SGHTA and CDR2 FQGNSA. There are 13 residues in the CDR3. The DNA for the CDR3 is TGTGCCAGCAGCAGAGGCAGGGGAGAGACCCAGCATTTT. Protein sequence: CASSRGRGETQHF.

The chain recombines TRBV6-6 with TRBJ1-1, with TRBD1 as a possible D gene (5 bases). V dropped 2 bases and J dropped 11 bases, with 12 bases sitting between them. CDR3 length: 12 residues. Per the germline V gene, CDR1 is MNHNY and CDR2 is SVGAGI (reference sequence). The CDR3 nucleotides are TGTGCCAGCAGTTACATATCGGGGGGGGCTTTCTTT. Translated, it gives CASSYISGGAFF.

J is TRBJ1-4 and V is TRBV9; weak D call: TRBD1 (5 bases). Looked up from germline, CDR1 is SGDLS and CDR2 is YYNGEE. The CDR3 sequence is 15 residues long. Trimming removed 3 bases at V and 6 bases at J, with 15 bases between. This chain's CDR3 is CASSGRGARDEKLFF. The CDR3 bases are TGTGCCAGCAGCGGTAGGGGCGCTCGGGATGAAAAACTGTTTTTT.

The V call is TRBV29-1, the J call TRBJ2-6; 9 bases agree with TRBD1. The germline V gene has CDR1 SQVTM and CDR2 ANQGSEA. This CDR3 is 16 amino acids long. CDR3 coding DNA: TGCAGATCCGGGACAGGGAAGAGCTCTGGGGCCAACGTCCTGACTTTC. It specifies CRSGTGKSSGANVLTF.

This clonotype was detected ten times or more. J is TRBJ2-7 and V is TRBV7-9, with 9 bases that match TRBD1. After removal of 5 bases from V and 2 bases from J, the junction contained 10 bases not matched to a gene. Looked up from germline, CDR1 is SEHNR and CDR2 is FQNEAQ (reference sequence). This CDR3 is built from 16 residues. Here the CDR3 reads CASSKRAGTGTYEQYF. The CDR3, as DNA: TGTGCCAGCAGCAAACGCGCCGGGACAGGGACCTACGAGCAGTACTTC.

This clonotype appeared a few times. The chain is built from TRBV4-3 and TRBJ1-2, with TRBD1 as a possible D gene (5 bases). Trimming took off 1 base at V and 8 bases at J, with 17 bases between the two ends. This CDR3 comprises 15 residues. Germline-derived CDR1 and CDR2 are LGHNA and YSLEER. CDR3 residues: CASSQGGTDGGGYTF. The CDR3 bases are TGCGCCAGCAGCCAAGGGGGGACCGACGGGGGGGGCTACACCTTC.

Comment on this clonotype: A much larger clone differs by one base, so this may be a read error. This chain uses TRBV11-2 with TRBJ2-7; weak D call: TRBD2 (5 bases). CDR1 is SGHAT and CDR2 is FQNNGV in the germline V gene. The CDR3 contains 15 residues. This chain's CDR3 is CASSLPRRGTYEQHF. The CDR3 DNA reads as TGTGCCAGCAGCTTACCCCGCCGGGGAACCTACGAGCAGCACTTC.

In regard to this clonotype: The junction shows a germline mismatch at one end, possibly a read error. The chain uses TRBV10-3 and TRBJ2-7; no clear D gene. Germline assignment: CDR1 ENHRY and CDR2 SYGVKD. The length of the CDR3 is 13 residues. In DNA, the CDR3 is TGCGCCATCAGTGGGGTCCCAGACGGCGAGCAGTACTTC. Translated, it gives CAISGVPDGEQYF.

This chain joins TRBV11-1 and TRBJ2-7; the D gene is possibly TRBD2 (6 bases). V dropped 5 bases and J dropped 2 bases, with 13 bases sitting between them. The CDR3 runs 14 residues. Per germline, CDR1 SGHAT and CDR2 FQDESV (reference sequence). The CDR3 is CASSGRGYPYEQYF. In DNA, the CDR3 is TGTGCCAGCAGCGGCCGGGGGTACCCCTACGAGCAGTACTTC.

The J gene is TRBJ2-5, the V gene TRBV19, with unresolved D. V was pared by 4 bases and J by 5 bases, with 14 bases between. The CDR3 covers 14 residues. CDR1 is LNHDA and CDR2 is SQIVND in the germline V gene (reference sequence). CDR3 region: CASSKPALGETQYF. CDR3 nucleotide sequence: TGTGCCAGTAGTAAGCCAGCCCTCGGGGAGACCCAGTACTTC.